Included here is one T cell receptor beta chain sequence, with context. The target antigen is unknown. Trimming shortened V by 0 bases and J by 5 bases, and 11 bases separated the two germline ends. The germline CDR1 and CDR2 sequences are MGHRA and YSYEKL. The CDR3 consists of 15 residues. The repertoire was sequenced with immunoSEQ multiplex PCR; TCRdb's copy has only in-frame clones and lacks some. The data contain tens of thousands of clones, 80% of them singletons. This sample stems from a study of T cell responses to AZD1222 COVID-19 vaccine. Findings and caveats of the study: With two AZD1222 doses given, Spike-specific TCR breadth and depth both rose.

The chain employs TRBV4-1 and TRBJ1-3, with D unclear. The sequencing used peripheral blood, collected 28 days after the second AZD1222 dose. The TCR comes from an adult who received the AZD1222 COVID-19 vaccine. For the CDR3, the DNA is TGCGCCAGCAGCCAAGATGAGGGATTTAGAAACACCATATATTTT. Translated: CASSQDEGFRNTIYF.